This TCR beta chain comes out of a study of beta chain features in type 1 diabetes. Every bit of the isolated RNA underwent reverse transcription, so sequencing read expressed TCRB transcripts. Libraries were prepared by immunoSEQ multiplex PCR; TCRdb keeps only in-frame clonotypes and omits some of them. The table shows around 13,000 clones, with 46% occurring only once. Via the markers CD45RO/CCR7/CD25/CD127/CD95/CD27, stem cell-like memory, regulatory, central memory and naive CD4+ cells were sorted. The length of the CDR3 is 14 residues. The germline V gene has CDR1 ENHRY and CDR2 SYGVKD. A word on this clone: The antigen is unknown. At one boundary the junction diverges from the germline segment, which might be a read error.

Study-level findings and limits: Naive, central memory and Treg TCRB repertoires seemed to resemble each other more closely in patients than they did in healthy donors.

The sample was stem cell memory CD4+ T cells from blood. This chain joins TRBV10-3 and TRBJ2-5; 9 bases match TRBD2. The TCR comes from a man between 18 and 35 years old in good health. In DNA form, the CDR3 reads TGTGCCATCGGTGAAGCGGGGGGCCAAGAGACCCAGTACTTC. Protein product: CAIGEAGGQETQYF.